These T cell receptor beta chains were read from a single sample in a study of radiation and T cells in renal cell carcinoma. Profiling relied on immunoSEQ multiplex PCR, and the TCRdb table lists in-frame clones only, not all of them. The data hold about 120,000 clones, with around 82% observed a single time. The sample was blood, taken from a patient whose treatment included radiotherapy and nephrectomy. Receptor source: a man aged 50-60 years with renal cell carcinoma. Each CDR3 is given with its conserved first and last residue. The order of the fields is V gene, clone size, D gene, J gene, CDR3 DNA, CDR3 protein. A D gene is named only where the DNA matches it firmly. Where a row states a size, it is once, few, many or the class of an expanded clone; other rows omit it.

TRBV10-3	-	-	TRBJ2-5	TGTGCCATCAGTGACGGCAGGGACTCGGAGACCCAGTACTTC	CAISDGRDSETQYF
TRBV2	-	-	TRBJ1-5	TGTGCCAGCGCAACAGAAAACAATCAGCCCCAGCATTTT	CASATENNQPQHF
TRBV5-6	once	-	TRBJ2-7	TGTGCCAGCAGCTCCACTAGCAGCTACGAGCAGTACTTC	CASSSTSSYEQYF
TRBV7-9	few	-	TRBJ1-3	TGTGCCAGCAGCTTAGAAAAACATGTGGGGGCCGTGAGATTT	CASSLEKHVGAVRF
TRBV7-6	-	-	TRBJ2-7	TGTGCCAGCAGCTTAGATCCTGACACCTACGAGCAGTACTTC	CASSLDPDTYEQYF
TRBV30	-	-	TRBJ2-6	TGTGCCTGGAGTGTTTGGGGGGCCAACGTCCTGACTTTC	CAWSVWGANVLTF
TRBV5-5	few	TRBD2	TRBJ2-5	TGTGCCAGCAGCTTGGAGCTGGCGGGGGGCCGGGAGACCCAGTACTTC	CASSLELAGGRETQYF
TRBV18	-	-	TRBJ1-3	TGTGCCAGCTCACCAGACAGCGGAGGAAACACCATATATTTT	CASSPDSGGNTIYF
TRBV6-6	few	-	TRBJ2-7	TGTGCCAGCACCCCAAGAACTCCAAGTTACGAGCAGTACTTC	CASTPRTPSYEQYF
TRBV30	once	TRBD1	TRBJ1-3	TGTGCCTGGAGTGCCCGGACAGGGAATGGAAACACCATATATTTT	CAWSARTGNGNTIYF
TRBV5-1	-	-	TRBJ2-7	TGCGCCAGCAGCTTAGCGGGTACCTACGAGCAGTACTTC	CASSLAGTYEQYF
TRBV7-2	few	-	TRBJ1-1	TGTGCCAGCAGCCTGTCGCGGCTGAACACTGAAGCTTTCTTT	CASSLSRLNTEAFF
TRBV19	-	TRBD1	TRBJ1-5	TGTGCCAGTAGTATCCCGGGACAGGGGGTTTATAGCAATCAGCCCCAGCATTTT	CASSIPGQGVYSNQPQHF